The clone carrying this TCR beta chain was seen a few times. The antigen is not known. This sample is drawn from a study of cytomegalovirus exposure and HLA in healthy donors. Study-wide results and limits: Later work showed greater clonal expansion in HLA-associated TCR beta chains than in equally common others. CMV serostatus was the only immune exposure information that was available.

Researchers ran the PCR with 60 Vbeta and 13 Jbeta primers. Libraries were prepared by immunoSEQ multiplex PCR; TCRdb keeps only in-frame clonotypes and omits some of them. Altogether 100,000 or so clones are present, roughly 80% being singletons, with the ten largest covering approximately 5.3%. The junction had 6 bases not matched to a gene; V was cut back by 5 bases and J by 6 bases. CDR1 and CDR2 from the germline V gene are SGHNT and YENEEA. The CDR3 totals 15 residues. The chain couples TRBV11-3 to TRBJ2-2, with 10 bases aligning to TRBD2. The receptor's source is a female donor in good health and CMV-seropositive. The specimen sequenced was PBMCs. The CDR3 DNA sequence: TGTGCCAGCAGCCCCGGGCTAGCGGGAGCCGGGGAGCTGTTTTTT. Translation gives CASSPGLAGAGELFF.